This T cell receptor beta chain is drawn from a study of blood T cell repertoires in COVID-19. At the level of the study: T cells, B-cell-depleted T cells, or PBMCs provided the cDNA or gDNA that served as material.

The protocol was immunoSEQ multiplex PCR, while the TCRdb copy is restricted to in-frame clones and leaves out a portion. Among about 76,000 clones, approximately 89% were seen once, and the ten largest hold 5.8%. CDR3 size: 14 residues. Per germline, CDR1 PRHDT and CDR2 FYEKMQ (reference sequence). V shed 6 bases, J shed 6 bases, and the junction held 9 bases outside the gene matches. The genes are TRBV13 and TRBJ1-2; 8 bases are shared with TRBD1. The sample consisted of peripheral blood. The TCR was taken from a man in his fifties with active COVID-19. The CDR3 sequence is CASRHGQGINGYTF. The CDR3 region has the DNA TGTGCCAGCAGACACGGACAGGGAATAAATGGCTACACCTTC.